These 13 T cell receptor beta chains came from one sample sequenced in a study of cytomegalovirus exposure and HLA in healthy donors. PCR was performed using 60 Vbeta and 13 Jbeta primers. The method was immunoSEQ multiplex PCR; TCRdb's version includes in-frame clones alone and lacks a portion of them. The sample contains fewer than 110,000 clones, approximately 76% of which appear only once. Sequencing was performed on PBMCs. The source of these receptors is a man younger than 30 in good health and CMV-seronegative.

The V and J genes are TRBV5-4 and TRBJ2-3; 7 nucleotides match TRBD1. The CDR3 extends over 16 amino acids. Per germline, CDR1 SGHNT and CDR2 YYREEE (reference sequence). Germline trimming cut 0 bases from V and 0 bases from J; bases unmatched to any gene: 4. In nucleotides, the CDR3 is TGTGCCAGCAGCTTGGACAACAGGGGAAGCACAGATACGCAGTATTTT. This gives the protein CASSLDNRGSTDTQYF.

The chain is built from TRBV14 and TRBJ1-1, with 7 bases identical to TRBD1. From germline, CDR1 is SGHDN and CDR2 FVKESK. The CDR3 is made up of 14 amino acids. The trim removed 1 base at V and 5 bases at J, leaving 4 bases unmatched. The CDR3 DNA follows: TGTGCCAGCAGCCAAGGACAGGGCCGGACTGAAGCTTTCTTT. Translated, it gives CASSQGQGRTEAFF.

V gene TRBV25-1 combines with J gene TRBJ2-5; maybe TRBD1 (6 bases). CDR3 length equals 17 residues. Trimming cost V 3 bases and J 4 bases, with 21 bases left between them. The germline V gene encodes CDR1 MGHDK and CDR2 SYGVNS. The CDR3 sequence: CASSDGTGTPRGETQYF. CDR3 nucleotide sequence: TGTGCCAGCAGTGACGGCACCGGGACACCGAGGGGAGAGACCCAGTACTTC.

The CDR3 DNA reads TGTGCCAGCAGCTCCGGTCTGCGCTCGAGCTCCTACAATGAGCAGTTCTTC. This gives the protein CASSSGLRSSSYNEQFF. The V call is TRBV4-2, the J call TRBJ2-1; D ambiguous. The V end was cut by 5 bases, the J end by 0 bases, with 17 bases between. This CDR3 region has 17 residues. From germline, CDR1 is LGHNA and CDR2 YNFKEQ.

This clone was recorded only once. The rearrangement uses TRBV4-1 and TRBJ2-7; the match to TRBD2 covers 10 bases. The CDR3 has 14 residues. With 2 bases clipped from V and 6 bases from J, the junction kept 4 bases outside the gene matches. Germline values: CDR1 MGHRA, CDR2 YSYEKL. The CDR3 sequence is CASSQLGTSVEQYF. For the CDR3, the DNA is TGCGCCAGCAGCCAACTCGGGACTAGCGTCGAGCAGTACTTC.

This chain uses TRBV19 with TRBJ1-5; no definite D call. Germline assignment: CDR1 LNHDA and CDR2 SQIVND (reference sequence). Trimming cost V 6 bases and J 0 bases, with 12 bases left between them. The length of the CDR3 is 15 residues. This chain's CDR3 is CASRRSGNSNQPQHF. CDR3 in DNA: TGTGCCAGTAGGAGGAGCGGGAATAGCAATCAGCCCCAGCATTTT. The full variable domain, its missing parts supplied by reference TRBV19 and TRBJ1-5, is DGGITQSPKYLFRKEGQNVTLSCEQNLNHDAMYWYRQDPGQGLRLIYYSQIVNDFQKGDIAEGYSVSREKKESFPLTVTSAQKNPTAFYLCASRRSGNSNQPQHFGDGTRLSIL.

This clone was picked up a small number of times. V and J are TRBV19 and TRBJ1-5; 7 bases line up with TRBD1. V gave up 10 bases and J gave up 4 bases; unmatched junction bases: 10. Germline assignment: CDR1 LNHDA and CDR2 SQIVND (reference sequence). This CDR3 has 14 amino acids. The chain's CDR3 is CATRGWDSNQPQHF. In DNA form, the CDR3 reads TGTGCCACTAGGGGGTGGGACAGTAATCAGCCCCAGCATTTT.

The V gene is TRBV5-1, the J gene TRBJ1-2; 7 bases agree with TRBD1. J gave up 6 bases and V 3 bases, and 8 bases lay outside the gene matches. This CDR3 region has 14 residues. Per the germline V gene, CDR1 is SGHRS and CDR2 is YFSETQ. Written as DNA, the CDR3 is TGCGCCAGCAGCTGGGGACAGCGCTCGGATGGCTACACCTTC. This translates into CASSWGQRSDGYTF.

The chain employs TRBV6-5 and TRBJ1-2; maybe TRBD1 (5 bases). Trimming took 0 bases from V and 5 from J, leaving 13 bases between them. This CDR3 region has 15 residues. In germline, CDR1 is MNHEY, CDR2 SVGAGI. CDR3 in DNA: TGTGCCAGCAGTTACTCGGTTCCAGGGCCTTATGGCTACACCTTC. This encodes CASSYSVPGPYGYTF.

This clone appeared once. This sequence joins TRBV6-4 and TRBJ2-3, with TRBD2 matching 13 bases. CDR1 MRHNA and CDR2 SNTAGT come from the germline V gene. CDR3 length equals 16 residues. V gave up 6 bases and J gave up 4 bases; unmatched junction bases: 7. CDR3 sequence (DNA): TGTGCCAGCAGCCGAACTAGCGGGGGGGCACCAGATACGCAGTATTTT. Its translation is CASSRTSGGAPDTQYF.

A few counts support this clone. The rearrangement uses TRBV5-4 and TRBJ1-1; D is uncertain. CDR1 is SGHNT, CDR2 YYREEE, per germline (reference sequence). CDR3 length: 14 residues. Trimming took off 4 bases at V and 3 bases at J, with 13 bases between the two ends. The CDR3 sequence: CASSPIGRDTEAFF. DNA for the CDR3: TGTGCCAGCAGCCCGATTGGGAGGGACACTGAAGCTTTCTTT.

The chain couples TRBV29-1 to TRBJ2-3; perhaps TRBD2 as D (6 bases). This CDR3 spans 11 amino acids. The germline V gene encodes CDR1 SQVTM and CDR2 ANQGSEA. Deletions cut 3 bases from V and 8 bases from J, with 9 bases between. The CDR3 reads CSVEGLPTQYF. Here the CDR3 DNA reads TGCAGCGTTGAGGGACTCCCTACGCAGTATTTT.

The genes are TRBV6-4 and TRBJ2-3; 8 nucleotides agree with TRBD2. This CDR3 has 16 amino acids. Trimming cost V 5 bases and J 5 bases; bases outside gene matches: 12. Germline values: CDR1 MRHNA, CDR2 SNTAGT. The CDR3 nucleotides are TGTGCCAGCAGTACCAAAAGCGGCGGGGGGCAAGATACGCAGTATTTT. Translation gives CASSTKSGGGQDTQYF.